The 32 T cell receptor beta chains below come from one sample, sequenced in a study of shared clonotypes between healthy human individuals. Here immunoSEQ multiplex PCR was the method, and the copy in TCRdb shows in-frame clones only, minus some. Of 900,000 to 1,200,000 clones in the sample, around three quarters were seen once. Sequencing input: memory CD4+ T cells from PBMCs. The subset was: CD45RA-negative fraction. These receptors came from a man in his late teens or twenties in good health. Some clones in this sample may be carry-over from other donors' samples.

This clone has just a few counts. The chain couples TRBV10-1 to TRBJ1-2; D is possibly TRBD1 (6 bases). Germline values: CDR1 WNHNN, CDR2 SYGVQD (reference sequence). This CDR3 is 15 amino acids long. Trimming removed 7 bases at V and 4 bases at J, with 19 bases between. The DNA for the CDR3 is TGCGCCAGCATCCCTCCCGGACAGCTAAGCTATGGCTACACCTTC. This translates into CASIPPGQLSYGYTF.

The rearrangement joins TRBV19 to TRBJ2-7; D is unclear. The V end was cut by 9 bases, the J end by 2 bases, with 26 bases between. This CDR3 is built from 17 residues. The germline gives CDR1 LNHDA, CDR2 SQIVND (reference sequence). DNA of the CDR3: TGTGCCAGCTCACCGACCGTTCGGTCCACCCCGGCCTACGAGCAGTACTTC. Translation: CASSPTVRSTPAYEQYF.

The V gene is TRBV6-6, the J gene TRBJ2-3; D call uncertain. Deletions cut 4 bases from V and 2 bases from J, with 16 bases between. Germline CDR1 is MNHNY and CDR2 is SVGAGI (reference sequence). The CDR3 spans 16 residues. The CDR3 loop reads CASSSPKRISTDTQYF. CDR3 in DNA: TGTGCCAGCAGTTCCCCTAAGAGAATATCCACAGATACGCAGTATTTT.

The chain has TRBV2 and TRBJ2-2; no clear D. CDR1 SNHLY and CDR2 FYNNEI come from the germline V gene. The CDR3 is made up of 14 amino acids. Between the trimmed V and J ends, which lost 5 bases and 3 bases, there was a span of 10 bases. The CDR3, as DNA: TGTGCCAGCAGTCGGCTCCGGGACACCGGGGAGCTGTTTTTT. Protein sequence: CASSRLRDTGELFF.

This clone has at least ten counts. V is TRBV6-4 and J is TRBJ2-7; 10 bases agree with TRBD1. Germline assignment: CDR1 MRHNA and CDR2 SNTAGT. The CDR3 has 17 residues. V trimming: 3 bases; J trimming: 5 bases; junction bases outside the gene matches: 13. CDR3 loop: CASSELQFRDRGHEQYF. The CDR3 coding sequence is TGTGCCAGCAGTGAACTCCAGTTCCGGGACAGGGGCCACGAGCAGTACTTC.

The V and J genes are TRBV6-5 and TRBJ2-1, with no clear D. In germline, CDR1 is MNHEY, CDR2 SVGAGI. The CDR3 runs to 14 residues. The V end was cut by 2 bases, the J end by 4 bases, with 9 bases between. The CDR3 loop is CASSYTGPYNEQFF. CDR3 sequence (DNA): TGTGCCAGCAGTTACACCGGACCGTACAATGAGCAGTTCTTC.

V and J are TRBV7-2 and TRBJ2-2; the D is unclear. The germline CDR1 and CDR2 sequences are SGHTA and FQGNSA. CDR3 length: 15 amino acids. The V end lost 5 bases, the J end lost 1 base, and 11 bases lay between the germline ends. This CDR3 is CASSNKSVNTGELFF. The CDR3 nucleotides read TGTGCCAGCAGCAACAAGTCGGTGAACACCGGGGAGCTGTTTTTT.

This chain links TRBV5-1 with TRBJ2-5, with D hard to call. This CDR3 has 15 amino acids. Deletions cut 0 bases from V and 2 bases from J, with 11 bases between. CDR1 is SGHRS, CDR2 YFSETQ, per germline. This CDR3 is CASSLGFAGQETQYF. CDR3 DNA: TGCGCCAGCAGCTTGGGGTTTGCAGGACAAGAGACCCAGTACTTC.

The chain combines TRBV7-3 with TRBJ2-6; D is unresolved. Trimming took off 2 bases at V and 3 bases at J, with 17 bases between the two ends. The CDR3 is 18 residues long. Per the germline V gene, CDR1 is SGHTA and CDR2 is FQGTGA. CDR3 in amino acids: CASSLGLVGPLGANVLTF. For the CDR3, the DNA is TGTGCCAGCAGCTTAGGGTTGGTTGGTCCTCTTGGGGCCAACGTCCTGACTTTC.

The chain is built from TRBV6-5 and TRBJ2-2, with a possible D match to TRBD1 (5 bases). Germline V gene sequence: CDR1 MNHEY, CDR2 SVGAGI. The CDR3 has 13 amino acids. V was cut by 5 bases and J by 6 bases, with 10 bases left in between. The CDR3 DNA is TGTGCCAGCAGTCCCAGGGTCCCCGGGGAGCTGTTTTTT. This gives the protein CASSPRVPGELFF.

The chain carries TRBV5-1 and TRBJ2-5; 8 positions match TRBD1. Germline V gene lookup returns CDR1 SGHRS and CDR2 YFSETQ. There are 16 residues in the CDR3. V lost 0 bases to trimming and J lost 5 bases; unmatched junction nucleotides: 9. The CDR3 nucleotides read TGCGCCAGCAGCTTGGACCCGGACAGGGCTCGGGAGACCCAGTACTTC. This codes for CASSLDPDRARETQYF.

J is TRBJ1-5 and V is TRBV11-2; D unclear. Trimming left V 5 bases short and J 6 bases short, with 8 bases between. In germline, CDR1 is SGHAT, CDR2 FQNNGV. The CDR3 contains 12 residues. CDR3 region: CASSDSGQPQHF. CDR3 sequence (DNA): TGTGCCAGCAGCGATTCCGGTCAGCCCCAGCATTTT.

This chain connects TRBV5-1 to TRBJ1-5; D not certain. Germline lookup yields CDR1 SGHRS and CDR2 YFSETQ. V was pared by 5 bases and J by 3 bases, with 9 bases between. There are 13 residues in the CDR3. The CDR3 DNA reads TGCGCCAGCAGTTCCGAAAACAATCAGCCCCAGCATTTT. It specifies CASSSENNQPQHF.

V is TRBV6-1 and J is TRBJ2-4; 7 nucleotides match TRBD2. The V and J ends lost 9 bases and 6 bases, in that order; junction bases with no gene match: 14. The CDR3 totals 15 residues. Germline V gene data show CDR1 as MNHNS and CDR2 as SASEGT. CDR3 nucleotides: TGTGCCAGTACACCTAGGTGGGAGGGCAGAAACATTCAGTACTTC. Translating gives CASTPRWEGRNIQYF.

Comment on this clone: Additional DNA sequences in this sample encode the identical CDR3. This rearrangement joins TRBV2 to TRBJ1-2; no definite D call. Germline lookup yields CDR1 SNHLY and CDR2 FYNNEI. V lost 4 bases to trimming and J lost 4 bases, with 7 bases between them. The CDR3 covers 12 residues. As DNA, the CDR3 is TGTGCCAGCAGTGGACGGTCCTATGGCTACACCTTC. It yields the protein CASSGRSYGYTF. The full variable domain, with the rest looked up from reference TRBV2 and TRBJ1-2, is EPEVTQTPSHQVTQMGQEVILRCVPISNHLYFYWYRQILGQKVEFLVSFYNNEISEKSEIFDDQFSVERPDGSNFTLKIRSTKLEDSAMYFCASSGRSYGYTFGSGTRLTVV.

The chain combines TRBV5-4 with TRBJ2-5, with 12 bases identical to TRBD2. V was clipped by 2 bases and J by 2 bases; unmatched bases: 4. The CDR3 totals 16 residues. Germline loops: CDR1 SGHNT, CDR2 YYREEE (reference sequence). CDR3 nucleotide sequence: TGTGCCAGCAGCTTTGGACTAGCGGGGACACAAGAGACCCAGTACTTC. Protein sequence: CASSFGLAGTQETQYF. Variable domain in full (rest from reference TRBV5-4 and TRBJ2-5): ETGVTQSPTHLIKTRGQQVTLRCSSQSGHNTVSWYQQALGQGPQFIFQYYREEENGRGNFPPRFSGLQFPNYSSELNVNALELDDSALYLCASSFGLAGTQETQYFGPGTRLLVL.

This chain uses TRBV30 with TRBJ2-7; D unresolved. V lost 2 bases to trimming and J lost 2 bases, with 13 bases between them. The CDR3 extends over 14 amino acids. Germline V gene sequence: CDR1 GTSNPN, CDR2 SVGIG (reference sequence). The CDR3 is CAWSLLYGPYEQYF. The CDR3 DNA is TGTGCCTGGAGTCTTTTATACGGACCCTACGAGCAGTACTTC.

The chain is built from TRBV19 and TRBJ2-2; 8 bases map to TRBD1. CDR1 is LNHDA and CDR2 is SQIVND in the germline V gene (reference sequence). V dropped 2 bases and J dropped 5; count of bases not matched to a gene: 1. The CDR3 is made up of 14 amino acids. The CDR3 coding sequence is TGTGCCAGTAGTATACAGGGGGCGACCGGGGAGCTGTTTTTT. It translates to CASSIQGATGELFF.

The chain employs TRBV7-8 and TRBJ1-2; TRBD1 might be the D (5 bases). The CDR3 covers 15 residues. Trimming took 4 bases from V and 4 from J, leaving 16 bases between them. Germline-derived CDR1 and CDR2 are SGHVS and FQNEAQ. CDR3 in DNA: TGTGCCAGCAGCTCGGGGGGAGCACAAAGCTATGGCTACACCTTC. Encoded protein: CASSSGGAQSYGYTF.

Details on this clone: With only one base between it and a far larger clone, this is likely a read error. The genes are TRBV2 and TRBJ1-4; D gene ambiguous. V shed 5 bases and J shed 7 bases, with 11 bases lying between them. Germline V lookup: CDR1 SNHLY, CDR2 FYNNEI. The CDR3 contains 13 residues. The CDR3 loop is CASSRKRPEKLFF. The DNA of the CDR3 is TGTGCCAGCAGTCGAAAGAGACCTGAAAAACTGTTTTTT.

This rearrangement joins TRBV19 to TRBJ1-5; the match to TRBD1 covers 7 bases. From germline, CDR1 is LNHDA and CDR2 SQIVND (reference sequence). V dropped 3 bases and J dropped 3; count of bases not matched to a gene: 5. The CDR3 is 15 amino acids. Here the CDR3 DNA reads TGTGCCAGTAGTATGGGACAGATACCCAATCAGCCCCAGCATTTT. It encodes CASSMGQIPNQPQHF.

This clone showed up just once. The V gene is TRBV4-1, the J gene TRBJ1-2; D may be TRBD1 (6 bases). The CDR3 is made up of 15 amino acids. Per germline, CDR1 MGHRA and CDR2 YSYEKL. V lost 4 bases and J lost 3, with 15 bases in between. CDR3 protein: CASSPSWGPHYGYTF. The CDR3 DNA reads TGCGCCAGCAGCCCGTCGTGGGGGCCCCACTATGGCTACACCTTC.

With respect to this clone: A much larger clone differs from this one at a single base, so this may be a read error. This chain uses TRBV6-5 with TRBJ2-1; 11 bases are a match to TRBD2. Germline V gene lookup returns CDR1 MNHEY and CDR2 SVGAGI. The CDR3 loop spans 14 amino acids. DNA for the CDR3: TGTGCCAGCAGACTAGCGGGAGCCTACAATGGGCAGTTCTTC. It codes for CASRLAGAYNGQFF.

V gene TRBV6-1 combines with J gene TRBJ1-1; unclear D gene. This CDR3 spans 14 amino acids. Germline V lookup: CDR1 MNHNS, CDR2 SASEGT. V was cut by 4 bases and J by 9 bases, with 18 bases left in between. DNA for the CDR3: TGTGCCAGCAGTGCCCCCGGGGAGGGTGAACAAGCTTTCTTT. The encoded protein is CASSAPGEGEQAFF.

The V and J genes are TRBV5-1 and TRBJ2-3; a possible D gene is TRBD2 (5 bases). Trimming took 3 bases from V and 5 from J, leaving 10 bases between them. Germline CDR1 and CDR2: SGHRS and YFSETQ. This CDR3 comprises 13 residues. This chain's CDR3 is CASSSSGQDTQYF. The CDR3 coding sequence is TGCGCCAGCAGCTCCAGCGGCCAAGATACGCAGTATTTT. Together with reference TRBV5-1 and TRBJ2-3, the CDR3 gives the full variable domain: KAGVTQTPRYLIKTRGQQVTLSCSPISGHRSVSWYQQTPGQGLQFLFEYFSETQRNKGNFPGRFSGRQFSNSRSEMNVSTLELGDSALYLCASSSSGQDTQYFGPGTRLTVL.

The V gene is TRBV7-9, the J gene TRBJ2-1, with D perhaps assigned TRBD1 or TRBD2 (5 bases each). The length of the CDR3 is 12 residues. Per the germline V gene, CDR1 is SEHNR and CDR2 is FQNEAQ (reference sequence). Trimming took 5 bases from V and 6 from J, leaving 8 bases between them. The CDR3 DNA follows: TGTGCCAGCAGCCGGGACGTCAATGAGCAGTTCTTC. Translated, it gives CASSRDVNEQFF. The whole variable domain, filled in from reference TRBV7-9 and TRBJ2-1, reads DTGVSQNPRHKITKRGQNVTFRCDPISEHNRLYWYRQTLGQGPEFLTYFQNEAQLEKSRLLSDRFSAERPKGSFSTLEIQRTEQGDSAMYLCASSRDVNEQFFGPGTRLTVL.

The chain uses TRBV27 and TRBJ1-1; D gene uncertain. This CDR3 has 14 residues. V was clipped by 5 bases and J by 4 bases, with 14 bases between them. Germline CDR1 is MNHEY and CDR2 is SMNVEV (reference sequence). CDR3: CASSPQMTFTEAFF. In nucleotides, the CDR3 is TGTGCCAGCAGTCCTCAAATGACATTCACTGAAGCTTTCTTT.

As to this clone: The same CDR3 also results from other DNA sequences found in this sample. The chain combines TRBV2 with TRBJ2-7, with TRBD1 matching 12 bases. This CDR3 has 13 amino acids. Germline assignment: CDR1 SNHLY and CDR2 FYNNEI. Unmatched junction bases numbered 4, after V lost 7 bases and J lost 6 bases. Here the CDR3 DNA reads TGTGCCAGCACTGGGACAGGGGGCGGCGAGCAGTACTTC. Amino acid sequence: CASTGTGGGEQYF.

This rearrangement joins TRBV10-3 to TRBJ2-1, with D perhaps given as TRBD1 or TRBD2 (5 bases each). CDR1 is ENHRY and CDR2 is SYGVKD in the germline V gene. The CDR3 length is 15 residues. V gave up 3 bases and J gave up 6 bases, with 15 bases separating them. As DNA, the CDR3 is TGTGCCATCAGTGACGATCGGGACCCTACCAATGAGCAGTTCTTC. As protein: CAISDDRDPTNEQFF.

V and J are TRBV5-5 and TRBJ2-5; D is possibly TRBD1 or TRBD2 (5 bases each). The length of the CDR3 is 16 residues. Trimming pared 0 bases from V and 5 bases from J, leaving 17 bases between. Germline CDR1 and CDR2: SGHKS and YYEKEE (reference sequence). CDR3 sequence (DNA): TGTGCCAGCAGCTTGGAGGTTTGGGGACCCGAGGAGACCCAGTACTTC. It translates to CASSLEVWGPEETQYF. The whole variable domain, remainder taken from reference TRBV5-5 and TRBJ2-5, is DAGVTQSPTHLIKTRGQQVTLRCSPISGHKSVSWYQQVLGQGPQFIFQYYEKEERGRGNFPDRFSARQFPNYSSELNVNALLLGDSALYLCASSLEVWGPEETQYFGPGTRLLVL.

V gene TRBV7-9 combines with J gene TRBJ1-5; D might be TRBD1 (6 bases). CDR1 and CDR2 from the germline V gene are SEHNR and FQNEAQ (reference sequence). Trimming shortened V by 5 bases and J by 7 bases, and 15 bases separated the two germline ends. This CDR3 spans 14 amino acids. The CDR3 region is CASSPTEGEQPQHF. Written as DNA, the CDR3 is TGTGCCAGCAGCCCGACGGAGGGGGAGCAGCCCCAGCATTTT.

The rearrangement joins TRBV7-8 to TRBJ2-3, with 9 positions matching TRBD2. V lost 5 bases to trimming and J lost 2 bases; unmatched junction nucleotides: 11. This CDR3 has 17 amino acids. CDR1 is SGHVS, CDR2 FQNEAQ, per germline. The chain's CDR3 is CASSRTSSGRATDTQYF. The CDR3 DNA follows: TGTGCCAGCAGCCGGACGAGTAGCGGGAGAGCCACAGATACGCAGTATTTT.